A selection of T cell receptor beta chains follows, all from one sample in a study of blood T cell repertoires in COVID-19. The protocol was immunoSEQ multiplex PCR, while the TCRdb copy is restricted to in-frame clones and leaves out a portion. Among 87,000 or so clones listed, roughly 91% were seen once. What was sequenced was peripheral blood. All receptors derive from a man between 18 and 29 years old with COVID-19, enrolled during active disease. The CDR3 runs from the conserved cysteine through the conserved F or W. D genes are given only for firm matches.

d_gene	v_gene	j_gene	CDR3aa	CDR3nt
TRBD1	TRBV28	TRBJ2-5	CASRQGFPETQYF	TGTGCCAGCAGACAGGGGTTCCCAGAGACCCAGTACTTC
.	TRBV15	TRBJ2-3	CATSNLQGTTDTQYF	TGTGCCACCAGCAATCTCCAGGGGACCACAGATACGCAGTATTTT
TRBD1	TRBV19	TRBJ2-7	CASRGTALGEQYF	TGTGCCAGTAGGGGGACAGCGTTGGGGGAGCAGTACTTC
.	TRBV9	TRBJ2-3	CASSAYVDTQYF	TGTGCCAGCAGCGCCTACGTGGATACGCAGTATTTT
.	TRBV2	TRBJ1-2	CASSEAVDSNYGYTF	TGTGCCAGCAGTGAAGCGGTTGACAGTAACTATGGCTACACCTTC
.	TRBV6-2/TRBV6-3	TRBJ2-2	CASSLALEGRILFF	TGTGCCAGCAGTTTAGCCCTTGAGGGGAGGATACTGTTTTTT
.	TRBV5-4	TRBJ2-1	CASSLGGISGYNEQFF	TGTGCCAGCAGCTTGGGCGGGATCTCAGGATACAATGAGCAGTTCTTC
.	TRBV9	TRBJ2-3	CASSPQLSPDTQYF	TGTGCCAGCAGCCCCCAACTCTCTCCAGATACGCAGTATTTT
.	TRBV9	TRBJ2-1	CASSVGGAGHNEQFF	TGTGCCAGCAGCGTAGGGGGAGCGGGACATAATGAGCAGTTCTTC
.	TRBV18	TRBJ2-7	CASSPLTTTEAYEQYF	TGTGCCAGCTCACCACTAACAACGACAGAGGCCTACGAGCAGTACTTC
.	TRBV28	TRBJ2-7	CASSPYPSASEHLTATYEQYF	TGTGCCAGCAGTCCTTACCCCTCCGCTAGCGAACATTTAACCGCTACCTACGAGCAGTACTTC
TRBD2	TRBV6-2/TRBV6-3	TRBJ2-7	CASSYLAGLLYEQYF	TGTGCCAGCAGTTACCTAGCGGGGCTGCTCTACGAGCAGTACTTC
.	TRBV12-3/TRBV12-4	TRBJ2-2	CASSLTVPGELFF	TGTGCCAGCAGCCTTACTGTTCCCGGGGAGCTGTTTTTT
.	TRBV6-2/TRBV6-3	TRBJ2-7	CASSPLRATGFEQYF	TGTGCCAGCAGTCCGCTCAGGGCTACCGGGTTTGAGCAGTACTTC